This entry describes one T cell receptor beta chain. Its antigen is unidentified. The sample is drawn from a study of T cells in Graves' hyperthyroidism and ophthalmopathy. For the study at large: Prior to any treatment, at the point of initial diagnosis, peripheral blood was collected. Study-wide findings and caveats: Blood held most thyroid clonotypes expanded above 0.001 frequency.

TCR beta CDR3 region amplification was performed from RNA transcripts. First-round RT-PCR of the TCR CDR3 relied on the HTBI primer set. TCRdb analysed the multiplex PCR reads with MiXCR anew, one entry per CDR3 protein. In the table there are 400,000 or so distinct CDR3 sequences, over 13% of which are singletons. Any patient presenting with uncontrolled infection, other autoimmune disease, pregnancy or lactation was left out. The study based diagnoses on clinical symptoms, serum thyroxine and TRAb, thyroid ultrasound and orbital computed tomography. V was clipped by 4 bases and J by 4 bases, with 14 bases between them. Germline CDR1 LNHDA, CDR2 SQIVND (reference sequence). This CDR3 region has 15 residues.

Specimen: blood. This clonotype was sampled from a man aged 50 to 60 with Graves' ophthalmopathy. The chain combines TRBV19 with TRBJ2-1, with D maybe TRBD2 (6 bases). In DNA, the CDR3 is TGTGCCAGTAGTACCTCTAGCGTAATATACAATGAGCAGTTCTTC. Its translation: CASSTSSVIYNEQFF.